The rows below give T cell receptor beta chains drawn from one sample of a study of cytomegalovirus exposure and HLA in healthy donors. TCRdb's copy holds only in-frame clones and misses some; the assay was immunoSEQ multiplex PCR. Altogether 75,000 to 95,000 clones are present, 60% to 85% being singletons, with the ten largest covering 4.6%. Sequencing was carried out using PBMCs. These receptors were taken from a middle-aged woman in good health and CMV-seropositive. The CDR3 runs from the conserved cysteine through the conserved F or W. Each record gives: CDR3 length, V gene, CDR3 protein.

len: 14; v_gene: TRBV19; CDR3aa: CASSIRTGQETQYF
len: 14; v_gene: TRBV10-3; CDR3aa: CAISEVAGNTEAFF
len: 16; v_gene: TRBV7-9; CDR3aa: CASSQISPLQDRGYTF
len: 16; v_gene: TRBV27; CDR3aa: CASSFLGLAGSNEQFF
len: 15; v_gene: TRBV7-3; CDR3aa: CASSPDSFLTDTQYF
len: 17; v_gene: TRBV9; CDR3aa: CASSVGSGRPGTGELFF
len: 14; v_gene: TRBV6-6; CDR3aa: CASSYSGLADEQYF
len: 15; v_gene: TRBV10-3; CDR3aa: CATAGESGTTDTQYF
len: 13; v_gene: TRBV19; CDR3aa: CASTARGANWAFF
len: 14; v_gene: TRBV11-2; CDR3aa: CASSTYLISYEQYF
len: 14; v_gene: TRBV28; CDR3aa: CASSPPARGGEQYF
len: 13; v_gene: TRBV7-9; CDR3aa: CASSGEGQGKAFF
len: 16; v_gene: TRBV7-8; CDR3aa: CASSRSTGNSGNTIYF
len: 17; v_gene: TRBV9; CDR3aa: CASSPRGGQANTGELFF
len: 14; v_gene: TRBV5-6; CDR3aa: CASKSVDRVDEQYF
len: 13; v_gene: TRBV6-4; CDR3aa: CASAAGPQETQYF
len: 13; v_gene: TRBV6-1; CDR3aa: CASRPGGNQPQHF
len: 15; v_gene: TRBV28; CDR3aa: CASMVLGGGQETQYF
len: 15; v_gene: TRBV5-4; CDR3aa: CASSSRTSGIYEQYF
len: 13; v_gene: TRBV28; CDR3aa: CASTRPMPYEQYF
len: 14; v_gene: TRBV7-9; CDR3aa: CASSRSMTGEKLFF
len: 18; v_gene: TRBV10-3; CDR3aa: CAISVRGLAGAGGETQYF
len: 14; v_gene: TRBV25-1; CDR3aa: CASSAQTTIYEQYF
len: 14; v_gene: TRBV11-2; CDR3aa: CASSRTSGKVEQFF
len: 13; v_gene: TRBV4-1; CDR3aa: CASSLTGRTEAFF
len: 16; v_gene: TRBV5-1; CDR3aa: CASSLVPGGPYNEQFF
len: 15; v_gene: TRBV5-4; CDR3aa: CASSPGTSGVYEQYF
len: 15; v_gene: TRBV7-9; CDR3aa: CASSLLGQGADGYTF
len: 15; v_gene: TRBV4-1; CDR3aa: CASSQDRGSGNTIYF
len: 16; v_gene: TRBV7-2; CDR3aa: CASSSGVTSSTDTQYF
len: 17; v_gene: TRBV19; CDR3aa: CASRTGQALGSNQPQHF
len: 14; v_gene: TRBV27; CDR3aa: CASRMQGGRYEQYF
len: 15; v_gene: TRBV25-1; CDR3aa: CASSVTGGSYNEQFF
len: 14; v_gene: TRBV2; CDR3aa: CASGGRAWGTEAFF
len: 15; v_gene: TRBV6-4; CDR3aa: CASSGTSGDYNEQFF
len: 16; v_gene: TRBV5-6; CDR3aa: CASSTAGLQGFETQYF
len: 15; v_gene: TRBV28; CDR3aa: CASRGGRAGQETQYF
len: 15; v_gene: TRBV9; CDR3aa: CASSVATATNEKLFF
len: 16; v_gene: TRBV6-5; CDR3aa: CASSYLLAGGPHEQYF
len: 16; v_gene: TRBV28; CDR3aa: CASSNSGGSSYNEQFF
len: 16; v_gene: TRBV19; CDR3aa: CASSPNSGRASDEQFF
len: 15; v_gene: TRBV18; CDR3aa: CASSPTAEAKNIQYF
len: 18; v_gene: TRBV11-3; CDR3aa: CASSTMGGGEGAKNIQYF